These 30 T cell receptor beta chains came from one sample sequenced in a study of somatic mutations in cytotoxic T cells in rheumatoid arthritis. The protocol was immunoSEQ multiplex PCR, while the TCRdb copy is restricted to in-frame clones and leaves out a portion. The sample has around 19,000 clones, roughly 87% seen once; the top ten hold 7.5% to 10%. The sample taken for sequencing was CD8+ T cells sorted from blood. These TCRs come from an adult with rheumatoid arthritis.

CDR3: CASSYGEGDVDEQFF. CDR3 bases: TGTGCCAGCAGCTACGGGGAGGGAGATGTGGATGAGCAGTTCTTC. V and J are TRBV11-2 and TRBJ2-1, with TRBD2 matching over 7 bases. V lost 4 bases to trimming and J lost 8 bases; unmatched junction nucleotides: 11. Germline loops: CDR1 SGHAT, CDR2 FQNNGV. The length of the CDR3 is 15 residues.

In its sample, this clone was seen a few times. The chain combines TRBV27 with TRBJ2-7, with TRBD2 matching over 8 bases. CDR1 is MNHEY, CDR2 SMNVEV, per germline (reference sequence). J lost 0 bases, V lost 2 bases, and 3 bases had no gene match. The CDR3 covers 15 residues. The CDR3 loop reads CASSLGLAGSYEQYF. CDR3 nucleotides: TGTGCCAGCAGTTTAGGGCTAGCGGGCTCCTACGAGCAGTACTTC.

The chain couples TRBV19 to TRBJ2-1; D may be TRBD1 (5 bases). Trimming left V 7 bases short and J 0 bases short, with 13 bases between. The CDR3 sequence is 15 residues long. Germline-derived CDR1 and CDR2 are LNHDA and SQIVND (reference sequence). CDR3 DNA: TGTGCCAGTACCTTGACAGCGAGCTCCTACAATGAGCAGTTCTTC. This sequence encodes CASTLTASSYNEQFF.

The gene calls are TRBV9 and TRBJ2-1, with 9 bases matching TRBD2. This CDR3 contains 14 residues. V shed 3 bases, J shed 9 bases, and the junction held 7 bases outside the gene matches. Germline values: CDR1 SGDLS, CDR2 YYNGEE. The CDR3 DNA reads TGTGCCAGCAGCGAATATGCGGGAGGGGGTGAGCAGTTCTTC. It encodes CASSEYAGGGEQFF.

J is TRBJ1-5 and V is TRBV9; 7 bases are shared with TRBD1. Germline V CDR1 and CDR2: SGDLS, YYNGEE. The V and J ends lost 2 bases and 7 bases, in that order; junction bases with no gene match: 30. The CDR3 runs to 22 residues. CDR3 sequence (DNA): TGTGCCAGCAGCGTCTCAAACGCTTACCGGGACAGCAGCCGTGTGGGGGACCAGCCCCAGCATTTT. It translates to CASSVSNAYRDSSRVGDQPQHF.

The chain links TRBV11-1 to TRBJ2-5; no definite D call. This CDR3 comprises 12 residues. Trimming took 3 bases from V and 8 from J, leaving 10 bases between them. Looked up from germline, CDR1 is SGHAT and CDR2 is FQDESV (reference sequence). Here the CDR3 DNA reads TGTGCCAGCAGCTTGGGTGCCGGAACCCAGTACTTC. Protein: CASSLGAGTQYF. Complete variable domain (other parts from reference TRBV11-1 and TRBJ2-5): EAEVAQSPRYKITEKSQAVAFWCDPISGHATLYWYRQILGQGPELLVQFQDESVVDDSQLPKDRFSAERLKGVDSTLKIQPAELGDSAMYLCASSLGAGTQYFGPGTRLLVL.

V is TRBV7-9 and J is TRBJ1-2; maybe TRBD1 (5 bases). This CDR3 region has 15 residues. The V gene's germline CDR1 is SEHNR and CDR2 FQNEAQ (reference sequence). V was shortened by 6 bases and J by 1 base, with 15 bases between the two germline ends. CDR3 sequence (DNA): TGTGCCAGCAGGGTGCTGGGGGACCATAACTATGGCTACACCTTC. Its protein is CASRVLGDHNYGYTF.

V gene TRBV29-1 combines with J gene TRBJ2-1, with 7 bases that match TRBD2. V trimming: 7 bases; J trimming: 0 bases; junction bases outside the gene matches: 12. Germline CDR1 is SQVTM and CDR2 is ANQGSEA. The CDR3 covers 16 residues. The CDR3 here is CSAGGYSGLSYNEQFF. The CDR3 nucleotides read TGCAGCGCCGGGGGGTATAGCGGGCTCTCCTACAATGAGCAGTTCTTC.

The chain uses TRBV5-1 and TRBJ2-1; no firm D call. This CDR3 comprises 17 residues. CDR1 is SGHRS and CDR2 is YFSETQ in the germline V gene. V lost 0 bases to trimming and J lost 3 bases, with 16 bases between them. DNA for the CDR3: TGCGCCAGCAGCTTGGGGGGTTTGGGGTTCCGCTACAATGAGCAGTTCTTC. It encodes CASSLGGLGFRYNEQFF.

V usage is TRBV27 and J usage is TRBJ2-2; D unresolved. Trimming shortened V by 5 bases and J by 4 bases, and 11 bases separated the two germline ends. The germline V gene has CDR1 MNHEY and CDR2 SMNVEV (reference sequence). CDR3 length: 14 amino acids. The CDR3 sequence: CASSPSGFTGELFF. DNA of the CDR3: TGTGCCAGCAGTCCCTCCGGGTTCACCGGGGAGCTGTTTTTT.

This chain links TRBV12-5 with TRBJ2-3; D is perhaps TRBD1 (6 bases). CDR3 length: 17 residues. V dropped 1 base and J dropped 5 bases, with 19 bases sitting between them. The germline gives CDR1 LGHNT, CDR2 FRNRAP. The CDR3, as DNA: TGTGCTAGTGGTTTGGCAATTAACGGCCTCAGGGGAGATACGCAGTATTTT. Encoded protein: CASGLAINGLRGDTQYF.

J is TRBJ1-1 and V is TRBV15, with TRBD1 identical over 8 bases. CDR3 size: 13 residues. J was trimmed by 4 bases and V by 5 bases; bases with no gene match: 3. Germline lookup yields CDR1 LNHNV and CDR2 YYDKDF (reference sequence). CDR3: CATSVTGATEAFF. CDR3 nucleotides: TGTGCCACCAGCGTGACAGGGGCCACTGAAGCTTTCTTT.

V gene TRBV6-5 combines with J gene TRBJ2-3, with D uncertain. V gave up 6 bases and J gave up 6 bases, with 16 bases separating them. The CDR3 has 14 residues. Germline assignment: CDR1 MNHEY and CDR2 SVGAGI. The CDR3 protein is CASRMGGFLDTQYF. For the CDR3, the DNA is TGTGCCAGCAGAATGGGTGGGTTCCTTGATACGCAGTATTTT.

The V gene is TRBV18, the J gene TRBJ1-1, with 10 bases fitting TRBD1. The CDR3 has 13 residues. The V segment lost 3 bases and the J segment 6 bases; nucleotides outside the gene matches: 1. CDR1 KGHSH and CDR2 LQKENI come from the germline V gene. CDR3 sequence: CASSPGTGAEAFF. CDR3 sequence (DNA): TGTGCCAGCTCACCGGGGACAGGGGCTGAAGCTTTCTTT. Combining the CDR3 with reference TRBV18 and TRBJ1-1 gives the whole variable domain NAGVMQNPRHLVRRRGQEARLRCSPMKGHSHVYWYRQLPEEGLKFMVYLQKENIIDESGMPKERFSAEFPKEGPSILRIQQVVRGDSAAYFCASSPGTGAEAFFGQGTRLTVV.

The CDR3 here is CASSLGYSNQPQHF. The DNA for the CDR3 is TGTGCCAGCAGTTTAGGGTATAGCAATCAGCCCCAGCATTTT. V usage is TRBV27 and J usage is TRBJ1-5; D unclear. The V end lost 2 bases, the J end lost 0 bases, and 5 bases lay between the germline ends. Germline loops: CDR1 MNHEY, CDR2 SMNVEV (reference sequence). This CDR3 comprises 14 residues.

DNA of the CDR3: TGTGCCAGCACCCCCCAGATCTCTGGAAACACCATATATTTT. Translating it yields CASTPQISGNTIYF. This chain uses TRBV28 with TRBJ1-3; the D is unclear. Germline V gene lookup returns CDR1 MDHEN and CDR2 SYDVKM. The CDR3 length is 14 residues. The ends were cut back, 7 bases at V and 0 bases at J, with 10 bases in the middle.

The chain couples TRBV30 to TRBJ2-3; D remains ambiguous. The CDR3 runs to 12 residues. In germline, CDR1 is GTSNPN, CDR2 SVGIG (reference sequence). The V end was cut by 1 base, the J end by 2 bases, with 4 bases between. The CDR3 DNA reads as TGTGCCTGGAGTGAAGACACAGATACGCAGTATTTT. It yields the protein CAWSEDTDTQYF.

The genes are TRBV11-1 and TRBJ1-1; the match to TRBD1 covers 7 bases. V was clipped by 3 bases and J by 2 bases; unmatched bases: 9. From germline, CDR1 is SGHAT and CDR2 FQDESV (reference sequence). The CDR3 is 16 amino acids. The CDR3 protein is CASSFSYGTANTEAFF. CDR3 coding DNA: TGTGCCAGCAGCTTCTCATATGGGACAGCCAACACTGAAGCTTTCTTT. Full variable domain (outside the CDR3, taken from reference TRBV11-1 and TRBJ1-1): EAEVAQSPRYKITEKSQAVAFWCDPISGHATLYWYRQILGQGPELLVQFQDESVVDDSQLPKDRFSAERLKGVDSTLKIQPAELGDSAMYLCASSFSYGTANTEAFFGQGTRLTVV.

The chain is built from TRBV4-2 and TRBJ2-4, with 7 bases that match TRBD2. There are 20 residues in the CDR3. J was trimmed by 0 bases and V by 0 bases; bases with no gene match: 14. Germline V gives CDR1 LGHNA, CDR2 YNFKEQ. Here the CDR3 reads CASSQEPSGDIILAKNIQYF. CDR3 sequence (DNA): TGTGCCAGCAGCCAAGAGCCTAGCGGAGACATTATTCTAGCCAAAAACATTCAGTACTTC.

The V and J genes are TRBV15 and TRBJ2-5, with 10 bases matching TRBD2. This CDR3 region has 17 residues. CDR1 and CDR2 (germline): LNHNV, YYDKDF (reference sequence). V shed 1 base and J 3 bases; nucleotides not matched to a gene: 8. CDR3 sequence (DNA): TGTGCCACCAGCAGAGTGCTAGCGGGGGTTATTGAAGAGACCCAGTACTTC. Its protein product is CATSRVLAGVIEETQYF.

The J gene is TRBJ1-5, the V gene TRBV4-1; no firm D call. V was cut by 1 base and J by 6 bases, with 16 bases left in between. This CDR3 is 16 amino acids long. Germline CDR1 reads MGHRA; CDR2 reads YSYEKL. In DNA form, the CDR3 reads TGCGCCAGCAGCCAAGGGGAAGGGTTGAGGTCTCAGCCCCAGCATTTT. It yields the protein CASSQGEGLRSQPQHF.

The chain links TRBV5-6 to TRBJ1-2, with TRBD1 matching 10 bases. The germline V gene has CDR1 SGHDT and CDR2 YYEEEE. This CDR3 has 14 amino acids. The V gene end was trimmed by 3 bases and the J gene end by 7 bases; junction bases not matched to a gene: 6. In DNA form, the CDR3 reads TGTGCCAGCAGCTCGCCGACAGGGGGCTTTGGCTACACCTTC. Translation: CASSSPTGGFGYTF.

This chain connects TRBV7-9 to TRBJ1-3; no clear D gene. V was clipped by 4 bases and J by 0 bases, with 10 bases between them. Germline loops: CDR1 SEHNR, CDR2 FQNEAQ (reference sequence). The CDR3 spans 15 residues. The CDR3 loop reads CASSSRVNSGNTIYF. The DNA for the CDR3 is TGTGCCAGCAGCTCCCGGGTCAACTCTGGAAACACCATATATTTT.

The rearrangement uses TRBV13 and TRBJ2-3; D may be TRBD1 (5 bases). Germline-derived CDR1 and CDR2 are PRHDT and FYEKMQ (reference sequence). This CDR3 region has 14 residues. Trimming left V 2 bases short and J 0 bases short, with 6 bases between. The CDR3 region has the DNA TGTGCCAGCAGCTTATCAGGGAGCACAGATACGCAGTATTTT. This codes for CASSLSGSTDTQYF. The full variable domain, its missing parts supplied by reference TRBV13 and TRBJ2-3, is AAGVIQSPRHLIKEKRETATLKCYPIPRHDTVYWYQQGPGQDPQFLISFYEKMQSDKGSIPDRFSAQQFSDYHSELNMSSLELGDSALYFCASSLSGSTDTQYFGPGTRLTVL.

The gene calls are TRBV9 and TRBJ2-7; D is ambiguous. The length of the CDR3 is 16 residues. The germline CDR1 and CDR2 sequences are SGDLS and YYNGEE. Trimming cost V 3 bases and J 5 bases, with 21 bases left between them. The CDR3 sequence is CASSGLVISPRHEQYF. The CDR3 DNA reads as TGTGCCAGCAGCGGTCTAGTAATTAGTCCTCGGCACGAGCAGTACTTC. The full variable domain, its missing parts supplied by reference TRBV9 and TRBJ2-7, is DSGVTQTPKHLITATGQRVTLRCSPRSGDLSVYWYQQSLDQGLQFLIQYYNGEERAKGNILERFSAQQFPDLHSELNLSSLELGDSALYFCASSGLVISPRHEQYFGPGTRLTVT.

The chain carries TRBV2 and TRBJ1-1; D possibly corresponds to TRBD1 (5 bases). CDR1 is SNHLY, CDR2 FYNNEI, per germline. Deletions cut 4 bases from V and 6 bases from J, with 15 bases between. CDR3 length: 14 amino acids. The CDR3: CASSAGALSAEAFF. The DNA of the CDR3 is TGTGCCAGCAGTGCCGGGGCCCTGAGCGCTGAAGCTTTCTTT.

The V and J genes are TRBV13 and TRBJ2-1; D tentatively reads TRBD1 or TRBD2 (9 bases each). CDR1 PRHDT and CDR2 FYEKMQ come from the germline V gene (reference sequence). Trimming shortened V by 5 bases and J by 7 bases, and 18 bases separated the two germline ends. This CDR3 is 15 amino acids long. The CDR3 bases are TGTGCCAGCAGCCCTAGCGGGACAGGGCAAAATGAGCAGTTCTTC. Amino acid sequence: CASSPSGTGQNEQFF.

The chain employs TRBV7-9 and TRBJ2-7; the match to TRBD1 covers 8 bases. Germline CDR1 SEHNR, CDR2 FQNEAQ (reference sequence). The CDR3 has 15 amino acids. Trimming cost V 3 bases and J 9 bases; bases outside gene matches: 13. The CDR3 region is CASSLTGTGATGQYF. The CDR3 DNA sequence: TGTGCCAGCAGCTTGACCGGGACAGGTGCTACCGGGCAGTACTTC.

V and J are TRBV10-2 and TRBJ1-5; no clear D. The germline CDR1 and CDR2 sequences are WSHSY and SAAADI. The V gene lost 8 bases and the J gene lost 0 bases, with 11 bases spanning the gap. CDR3 length equals 14 residues. The CDR3 loop reads CASQGLYSNQPQHF. Here the CDR3 DNA reads TGCGCCAGCCAAGGTCTTTATAGCAATCAGCCCCAGCATTTT.

DNA of the CDR3: TGTGCCTGGAGTGTACTAGCTGGAAACACCATATATTTT. The encoded protein is CAWSVLAGNTIYF. V gene TRBV30 combines with J gene TRBJ1-3; unclear D gene. Trimming shortened V by 0 bases and J by 2 bases, and 5 bases separated the two germline ends. Germline V CDR1 and CDR2: GTSNPN, SVGIG (reference sequence). The CDR3 totals 13 residues.